These T cell receptor beta chains were read from a single sample in a study of cytomegalovirus exposure and HLA in healthy donors. Generated by immunoSEQ multiplex PCR, the TCRdb table keeps only in-frame clones and is missing some. In the table there are 100,000 to 150,000 clones, roughly 8.3% of which are singletons. The sequenced sample was PBMCs. These receptors all come from a man in his forties in good health and CMV-seronegative. Both conserved end residues are part of each CDR3. Fields, in order: V gene, J gene, D gene, CDR3 length, clone size, CDR3 DNA, CDR3 protein. D genes are given only for firm matches. Rows give clone size only sometimes, using once, few, many, or a class for an expanded clone.

TRBV19,TRBJ2-5,NA,15,NA,TGTGCCAGTAGCCTACAGGGCGTCGGCAAAGAGACCCAGTACTTC,CASSLQGVGKETQYF
TRBV6-5,TRBJ1-5,TRBD1,16,few,TGTGCCAGCAGTTTAAGATACAGGGGTGGTGATCAGCCCCAGCATTTT,CASSLRYRGGDQPQHF
TRBV7-9,TRBJ1-2,NA,12,NA,TGTGCCAGCAGCTCTCGTCACTATGGCTACACCTTC,CASSSRHYGYTF
TRBV5-1,TRBJ2-5,NA,14,few,TGCGCCAGCAGCTTGGTGCAGGGAACGGAGACCCAGTACTTC,CASSLVQGTETQYF
TRBV7-6,TRBJ2-5,TRBD2,16,NA,TGTGCCAGCAGCTTAGGACTAGCGGGGACTCAAGAGACCCAGTACTTC,CASSLGLAGTQETQYF
TRBV5-8,TRBJ2-5,TRBD1,15,NA,TGTGCCAGCAGCTGGATTCAGGACAGGGGAGAAGAGCAGTACTTC,CASSWIQDRGEEQYF
TRBV5-8,TRBJ2-7,NA,14,few,TGTGCCAGCAGCTTGAGAACGTCTGGGAGTGAGCAGTACTTC,CASSLRTSGSEQYF
TRBV5-8,TRBJ2-7,NA,11,NA,TGTGCCAGCAGCAGCACTAGCGAGCAGTACTTC,CASSSTSEQYF
TRBV7-9,TRBJ2-7,NA,13,NA,TGTGCCAGCAGCTTAACACAGAACTACGAGCAGTACTTC,CASSLTQNYEQYF
TRBV6-5,TRBJ1-6,NA,15,few,TGTGCCAGCAGTTACTACACGGGACAAAATTCACCCCTCCACTTT,CASSYYTGQNSPLHF
TRBV7-2,TRBJ2-7,TRBD2,18,few,TGTGCCAGCAGCCAGACTAGCGGAACGCATCTTGTTGCCTACGAGCAGTACTTC,CASSQTSGTHLVAYEQYF
TRBV11-1,TRBJ1-1,NA,15,few,TGTGCCAGCAGCTTAGAAAGATGGCCCGACACTGAAGCTTTCTTT,CASSLERWPDTEAFF
TRBV29-1,TRBJ1-2,TRBD1,12,NA,TGCAGCGTTAAAGGGGGCATCCATGGCTACACCTTC,CSVKGGIHGYTF
TRBV28,TRBJ2-2,TRBD1,15,NA,TGTGCCAGCAGTTTGAGGACAGGGTACACCGGGGAGCTGTTTTTT,CASSLRTGYTGELFF
TRBV20-1,TRBJ1-2,NA,11,few,TGCAGTGCTAGGAGGACTCTTGGCTACACCTTC,CSARRTLGYTF
TRBV5-1,TRBJ1-2,TRBD1,17,NA,TGCGCCAGCAGCTTGGGTGACAGGGGGCGGATAAACTATGGCTACACCTTC,CASSLGDRGRINYGYTF
TRBV7-8,TRBJ2-2,NA,16,few,TGTGCCAGCAGCTTAGTGGCAGGGTTTAACACCGGGGAGCTGTTTTTT,CASSLVAGFNTGELFF
TRBV6-5,TRBJ1-3,NA,15,few,TGTGCCAGCAGTGGCGACATTTACTCTGGAAACGCCATATATTTT,CASSGDIYSGNAIYF
TRBV19,TRBJ1-2,NA,13,few,TGTGCCAGTAGTCCGGGACTTAACTATGGCTACACCTTC,CASSPGLNYGYTF
TRBV7-6,TRBJ2-7,NA,14,NA,TGTGCCAGCAGCCCAGGGGTGAGCTCCTACGAGCAGTACTTC,CASSPGVSSYEQYF
TRBV7-9,TRBJ1-5,NA,13,NA,TGTGCCAGCAGCTTAGGGGGGGGAAGGGCCCAGCATTTT,CASSLGGGRAQHF
TRBV2,TRBJ2-1,TRBD2,15,NA,TGTGCCAGCTCTCCAACCCCGGGGGGCTACAATGAGCAGTTCTTC,CASSPTPGGYNEQFF
TRBV25-1,TRBJ2-3,TRBD1,17,few,TGTGCCAGCAGTGAATCCCCGGCAGGGGGCTTCACAGATACGCAGTATTTT,CASSESPAGGFTDTQYF
TRBV6-5,TRBJ2-6,TRBD1,15,NA,TGTGCCACCGCAGGGGGCAGAACGGGGGCCAACGTCCTGACTTTC,CATAGGRTGANVLTF
TRBV5-1,TRBJ2-7,NA,15,few,TGCGCCAGCACGCCTCAACAGGGACCTGGGTACGAGCAGTACTTC,CASTPQQGPGYEQYF
TRBV6-1,TRBJ2-3,TRBD2,14,few,TGTGCCAGCAGTGATGGGAGGGGCACAGATACGCAGTATTTT,CASSDGRGTDTQYF
TRBV7-2,TRBJ1-5,TRBD1,15,few,TGTGCCAGCAGCTGGACAGGGGGTAGCAATCAGCCCCAGCATTTT,CASSWTGGSNQPQHF
TRBV2,TRBJ2-2,TRBD2,18,NA,TGTGCCAGCAGTGGACTAGCGGGGGGGCGTATGAGCACCGGGGAGCTGTTTTTT,CASSGLAGGRMSTGELFF
TRBV13,TRBJ2-3,TRBD1,17,NA,TGTGCCAGCAGCTCTTTAAATGATGGACAGGGGGCAGATACGCAGTATTTT,CASSSLNDGQGADTQYF
TRBV4-1,TRBJ2-3,NA,18,few,TGCGCCAGCAGCCAACACCCGGGAGGACAGGGAGACACAGATACGCAGTATTTT,CASSQHPGGQGDTDTQYF
TRBV18,TRBJ2-2,NA,16,few,TGTGCCAGCTCACCGGGGCGGGGACTGAACACCGGGGAGCTGTTTTTT,CASSPGRGLNTGELFF
TRBV5-6,TRBJ1-1,NA,14,NA,TGTGCCAGCAGCTACTCCGGGGTATTCACTGAAGCTTTCTTT,CASSYSGVFTEAFF
TRBV29-1,TRBJ1-1,NA,14,NA,TGCAGCGTTGAAGTCCCAGGATTGAACACTGAAGCTTTCTTT,CSVEVPGLNTEAFF
TRBV4-1,TRBJ1-3,NA,15,few,TGCGCCAGCAGCCTCGACAGGTACTCTGGAAACACCATATATTTT,CASSLDRYSGNTIYF
TRBV6-6,TRBJ1-6,TRBD1,16,few,TGTGCCAGCAGTTACTCGAGTGCGACAGGGGGATCACCCCTCCACTTT,CASSYSSATGGSPLHF